Following are 27 T cell receptor beta chains from one sample sequenced in a study of beta chain features in type 1 diabetes. Expressed TCRB transcripts were sequenced, since all the RNA that had been isolated was reverse transcribed. Some clones are missing from TCRdb's copy, which holds only in-frame ones; the method was immunoSEQ multiplex PCR. The table lists about 360,000 clones, around 13% of them singletons. Sequenced sample: naive CD4+ T cells from blood. The receptors come from a man aged 18 to 29 in good health.

This clone was seen a handful of times. This chain uses TRBV30 with TRBJ2-7; 8 nucleotides match TRBD1. The CDR3 covers 15 residues. From germline, CDR1 is GTSNPN and CDR2 SVGIG (reference sequence). V shed 1 base and J 0 bases; nucleotides not matched to a gene: 5. The CDR3 loop is CAWSEGQGFSYEQYF. The CDR3 DNA reads TGTGCCTGGAGTGAAGGACAGGGTTTCTCCTACGAGCAGTACTTC.

In this sample, this clone turned up a few times. The chain employs TRBV7-2 and TRBJ2-7; TRBD2 is a possible D gene (5 bases). The length of the CDR3 is 12 residues. CDR1 and CDR2 (germline): SGHTA, FQGNSA. V was pared by 1 base and J by 6 bases, with 7 bases between. As DNA, the CDR3 is TGTGCCAGCAGCTTAGGGAGGCGCGAGCAGTACTTC. This sequence encodes CASSLGRREQYF. Full variable domain (remainder filled in from reference TRBV7-2 and TRBJ2-7): GAGVSQSPSNKVTEKGKDVELRCDPISGHTALYWYRQSLGQGLEFLIYFQGNSAPDKSGLPSDRFSAERTGGSVSTLTIQRTQQEDSAVYLCASSLGRREQYFGPGTRLTVT.

This clone was observed a handful of times. This chain connects TRBV18 to TRBJ2-3; no reliable D call. CDR1 is KGHSH, CDR2 LQKENI, per germline. Trimming removed 5 bases at V and 6 bases at J, with 12 bases between. This CDR3 region has 13 residues. Here the CDR3 reads CASSDLTGDTQYF. DNA for the CDR3: TGTGCCAGCTCAGACTTGACCGGGGATACGCAGTATTTT. Full variable domain (outside the CDR3, taken from reference TRBV18 and TRBJ2-3): NAGVMQNPRHLVRRRGQEARLRCSPMKGHSHVYWYRQLPEEGLKFMVYLQKENIIDESGMPKERFSAEFPKEGPSILRIQQVVRGDSAAYFCASSDLTGDTQYFGPGTRLTVL.

This clone has just a few counts. The genes are TRBV2 and TRBJ2-5; possible D gene TRBD1, 6 bases. V lost 0 bases to trimming and J lost 4 bases, with 12 bases between them. This CDR3 is built from 15 residues. CDR1 and CDR2 from the germline V gene are SNHLY and FYNNEI. CDR3 coding DNA: TGTGCCAGCAGTGAAGCTCTAGGGGGTGGAGAGACCCAGTACTTC. Translation: CASSEALGGGETQYF.

A few counts support this clone. The rearrangement joins TRBV5-1 to TRBJ1-1, with TRBD1 matching 8 bases. V lost 3 bases and J lost 4; bases outside the gene matches: 8. This CDR3 comprises 15 residues. Germline CDR1 and CDR2: SGHRS and YFSETQ. The CDR3 DNA reads as TGCGCCAGCAGCTCTGAAACAGGGGGGATCACTGAAGCTTTCTTT. Translated: CASSSETGGITEAFF.

This clone turned up a few times. The rearrangement uses TRBV6-1 and TRBJ2-5; possibly TRBD2 for D (6 bases). The V end lost 6 bases, the J end lost 7 bases, and 15 bases lay between the germline ends. Germline lookup yields CDR1 MNHNS and CDR2 SASEGT. This CDR3 has 13 amino acids. The CDR3 here is CASSPSYGGTQYF. CDR3 DNA: TGTGCCAGCAGCCCCTCCTACGGGGGGACCCAGTACTTC.

The rearrangement uses TRBV6-5 and TRBJ1-6, with D possibly TRBD1 on 6 matching bases. CDR1 and CDR2 (germline): MNHEY, SVGAGI. Trimming removed 5 bases at V and 7 bases at J, with 9 bases between. This CDR3 has 13 amino acids. The CDR3 DNA follows: TGTGCCAGCAGTGGACAGCAGAATTCACCCCTCCACTTT. Encoded protein: CASSGQQNSPLHF.

This clone was seen a handful of times. The V gene is TRBV9, the J gene TRBJ2-1; D possibly corresponds to TRBD1 (5 bases). The length of the CDR3 is 15 residues. Germline V gene lookup returns CDR1 SGDLS and CDR2 YYNGEE. V lost 3 bases, J lost 0 bases, and 10 bases lay in between. Written as DNA, the CDR3 is TGTGCCAGCAGCGAACAGGCCAGCTCCTACAATGAGCAGTTCTTC. Protein: CASSEQASSYNEQFF.

This clone appeared a few times. This chain connects TRBV7-3 to TRBJ2-5; D perhaps matches TRBD1 (5 bases). This CDR3 has 14 amino acids. Germline CDR1 is SGHTA and CDR2 is FQGTGA. Trimming shortened V by 5 bases and J by 5 bases, and 15 bases separated the two germline ends. The CDR3 reads CASSARQGLETQYF. In DNA form, the CDR3 reads TGTGCCAGCAGCGCGAGGCAGGGCCTGGAGACCCAGTACTTC.

In its sample, this clone was seen a few times. This rearrangement joins TRBV6-5 to TRBJ1-1, with D perhaps TRBD1 (6 bases). Germline V lookup: CDR1 MNHEY, CDR2 SVGAGI. The CDR3 spans 15 residues. V lost 8 bases to trimming and J lost 4 bases, with 20 bases between them. CDR3: CASLETGRASTEAFF. The CDR3 coding sequence is TGTGCCAGCCTGGAGACAGGACGGGCTAGCACTGAAGCTTTCTTT.

This clone was recorded a few times. The chain employs TRBV7-2 and TRBJ2-1, with TRBD2 identical over 8 bases. This CDR3 spans 15 amino acids. V gave up 5 bases and J gave up 9 bases; unmatched junction bases: 12. Germline loops: CDR1 SGHTA, CDR2 FQGNSA. In DNA, the CDR3 is TGTGCCAGCAGCCCGGGACTAGGAAGGGGTTCTGAGCAGTTCTTC. Amino acids: CASSPGLGRGSEQFF.

This clone has just a few counts. This chain joins TRBV5-1 and TRBJ1-1; D not certain. This CDR3 has 14 residues. Germline CDR1 reads SGHRS; CDR2 reads YFSETQ. V lost 0 bases and J lost 1, with 7 bases in between. The chain's CDR3 is CASSLVTPNTEAFF. DNA of the CDR3: TGCGCCAGCAGCTTGGTGACACCGAACACTGAAGCTTTCTTT. The complete variable domain, with remaining parts taken from reference TRBV5-1 and TRBJ1-1, reads KAGVTQTPRYLIKTRGQQVTLSCSPISGHRSVSWYQQTPGQGLQFLFEYFSETQRNKGNFPGRFSGRQFSNSRSEMNVSTLELGDSALYLCASSLVTPNTEAFFGQGTRLTVV.

This clone has only a few counts. The chain links TRBV5-1 to TRBJ2-2; 7 bases map to TRBD1. The V gene's germline CDR1 is SGHRS and CDR2 YFSETQ. The V segment lost 0 bases and the J segment 0 bases; nucleotides outside the gene matches: 2. This CDR3 has 16 residues. CDR3 loop: CASSLEGQTNTGELFF. CDR3 bases: TGCGCCAGCAGCTTGGAGGGACAGACGAACACCGGGGAGCTGTTTTTT.

This clone was counted only a few times. The rearrangement links TRBV29-1 to TRBJ1-2; possible D gene TRBD1, 5 bases. Per germline, CDR1 SQVTM and CDR2 ANQGSEA. Between the trimmed V and J ends, which lost 7 bases and 0 bases, there was a span of 15 bases. The CDR3 contains 14 residues. The CDR3 loop reads CSASPLTANYGYTF. DNA of the CDR3: TGCAGCGCTTCCCCTTTGACAGCTAACTATGGCTACACCTTC. The full variable domain, completed using reference TRBV29-1 and TRBJ1-2, is SAVISQKPSRDICQRGTSLTIQCQVDSQVTMMFWYRQQPGQSLTLIATANQGSEATYESGFVIDKFPISRPNLTFSTLTVSNMSPEDSSIYLCSASPLTANYGYTFGSGTRLTVV.

The genes are TRBV7-2 and TRBJ2-7, with 11 bases matching TRBD2. The CDR3 has 17 residues. V lost 5 bases and J lost 7; bases outside the gene matches: 16. Germline values: CDR1 SGHTA, CDR2 FQGNSA. This chain's CDR3 is CASSPYRLAGGHREQYF. CDR3 DNA sequence: TGTGCCAGCAGCCCCTATCGGCTAGCGGGGGGTCATAGGGAGCAGTACTTC.

The sample holds a few counts of this clone. CDR3 bases: TGTGCCAGCAGGAGCGTAGGGGCAGGTGCCTACACCTTC. Translation: CASRSVGAGAYTF. The chain links TRBV7-2 to TRBJ1-2; perhaps TRBD1 as D (5 bases). This CDR3 region has 13 residues. Germline values: CDR1 SGHTA, CDR2 FQGNSA. The V gene lost 6 bases and the J gene lost 10 bases, with 18 bases spanning the gap.

The chain carries TRBV6-6 and TRBJ2-5; 10 bases fit TRBD2. This CDR3 spans 15 amino acids. V trimming: 2 bases; J trimming: 5 bases; junction bases outside the gene matches: 5. Germline V gene data show CDR1 as MNHNY and CDR2 as SVGAGI (reference sequence). The CDR3, as DNA: TGTGCCAGCAGTTACCGAGCGGGGGGGCTTGAGACCCAGTACTTC. Its translation is CASSYRAGGLETQYF.

The V and J genes are TRBV6-7 and TRBJ1-2; tentatively, D is TRBD1 (6 bases). TRBV6-7 is an ORF, and what it does is uncertain. This CDR3 spans 15 amino acids. V was pared by 5 bases and J by 4 bases, with 17 bases between. CDR3 residues: CASSLNRDIIYGYTF. CDR3 nucleotide sequence: TGTGCCAGCAGTCTCAACCGGGACATCATCTATGGCTACACCTTC.

The chain employs TRBV5-6 and TRBJ1-6; 7 bases match TRBD1. The CDR3 has 14 residues. In germline, CDR1 is SGHDT, CDR2 YYEEEE. After removal of 3 bases from V and 8 bases from J, the junction contained 5 bases not matched to a gene. The CDR3, as DNA: TGTGCCAGCAGCTACAACAGGGGTGATTCACCCCTCCACTTT. The encoded protein is CASSYNRGDSPLHF.

The chain couples TRBV2 to TRBJ1-5; 7 bases map to TRBD1. The junction had 3 bases not matched to a gene; V was cut back by 4 bases and J by 0 bases. Germline V CDR1 and CDR2: SNHLY, FYNNEI. The CDR3 runs to 15 residues. Here the CDR3 reads CASSGGQFSNQPQHF. CDR3 DNA: TGTGCCAGCAGTGGGGGACAGTTTAGCAATCAGCCCCAGCATTTT. The full variable domain, its missing parts supplied by reference TRBV2 and TRBJ1-5, is EPEVTQTPSHQVTQMGQEVILRCVPISNHLYFYWYRQILGQKVEFLVSFYNNEISEKSEIFDDQFSVERPDGSNFTLKIRSTKLEDSAMYFCASSGGQFSNQPQHFGDGTRLSIL.

This rearrangement joins TRBV7-3 to TRBJ1-1; D is ambiguous. The length of the CDR3 is 13 residues. V was cut by 5 bases and J by 5 bases, with 12 bases left in between. In germline, CDR1 is SGHTA, CDR2 FQGTGA. CDR3 nucleotides: TGTGCCAGCAGCCCTAGCGGGATAACTGAAGCTTTCTTT. Translated: CASSPSGITEAFF.

The V and J genes are TRBV29-1 and TRBJ1-1, with D possibly matching TRBD1 (5 bases). Trimming cost V 2 bases and J 1 base, with 11 bases left between them. Germline values: CDR1 SQVTM, CDR2 ANQGSEA. The CDR3 consists of 14 residues. CDR3 sequence: CSVESGGWNTEAFF. The CDR3 region has the DNA TGCAGCGTTGAATCCGGGGGATGGAACACTGAAGCTTTCTTT. The full variable domain, rest sourced from reference TRBV29-1 and TRBJ1-1, is SAVISQKPSRDICQRGTSLTIQCQVDSQVTMMFWYRQQPGQSLTLIATANQGSEATYESGFVIDKFPISRPNLTFSTLTVSNMSPEDSSIYLCSVESGGWNTEAFFGQGTRLTVV.

The rearrangement uses TRBV9 and TRBJ1-2; D call uncertain. Germline CDR1 reads SGDLS; CDR2 reads YYNGEE. This CDR3 spans 13 amino acids. V was shortened by 3 bases and J by 4 bases, with 10 bases between the two germline ends. CDR3 residues: CASSDQIFYGYTF. In DNA, the CDR3 is TGTGCCAGCAGCGACCAGATTTTCTATGGCTACACCTTC.

V gene TRBV5-6 combines with J gene TRBJ2-1; 10 bases align to TRBD2. The CDR3 length is 16 residues. J lost 4 bases, V lost 4 bases, and 8 bases had no gene match. Germline CDR1 is SGHDT and CDR2 is YYEEEE. The DNA of the CDR3 is TGTGCCAGCAGCGGGGGGGCTAGCGGGAGTTACAATGAGCAGTTCTTC. Translation gives CASSGGASGSYNEQFF. Based on the CDR3 plus reference TRBV5-6 and TRBJ2-1, the full variable domain is DAGVTQSPTHLIKTRGQQVTLRCSPKSGHDTVSWYQQALGQGPQFIFQYYEEEERQRGNFPDRFSGHQFPNYSSELNVNALLLGDSALYLCASSGGASGSYNEQFFGPGTRLTVL.

The rearrangement uses TRBV6-5 and TRBJ1-2; D not resolved. Between the trimmed V and J ends, which lost 4 bases and 1 base, there was a span of 13 bases. The CDR3 extends over 15 amino acids. From germline, CDR1 is MNHEY and CDR2 SVGAGI. CDR3 in amino acids: CASSFGRRINYGYTF. The CDR3 bases are TGTGCCAGCAGTTTCGGACGGAGGATTAACTATGGCTACACCTTC.

V usage is TRBV5-4 and J usage is TRBJ2-1; tentative D call: TRBD1 (5 bases). Germline V gene lookup returns CDR1 SGHNT and CDR2 YYREEE (reference sequence). V was cut by 4 bases and J by 2 bases, with 13 bases left in between. This CDR3 contains 15 residues. DNA for the CDR3: TGTGCCAGCAGCGAAGGCCAGGGCCCCTACAATGAGCAGTTCTTC. It yields the protein CASSEGQGPYNEQFF. Supplemented by reference TRBV5-4 and TRBJ2-1, the full variable domain reads ETGVTQSPTHLIKTRGQQVTLRCSSQSGHNTVSWYQQALGQGPQFIFQYYREEENGRGNFPPRFSGLQFPNYSSELNVNALELDDSALYLCASSEGQGPYNEQFFGPGTRLTVL.

The chain combines TRBV7-3 with TRBJ1-1; 7 positions agree with TRBD1. Germline V gene data show CDR1 as SGHTA and CDR2 as FQGTGA. Unmatched junction bases numbered 12, after V lost 5 bases and J lost 6 bases. The CDR3 has 15 amino acids. Here the CDR3 DNA reads TGTGCCAGCAGCCCCCAACAGGGGTTCCTGGCTGAAGCTTTCTTT. This gives the protein CASSPQQGFLAEAFF. The variable domain in full, completed from reference TRBV7-3 and TRBJ1-1, reads GAGVSQTPSNKVTEKGKYVELRCDPISGHTALYWYRQSLGQGPEFLIYFQGTGAADDSGLPNDRFFAVRPEGSVSTLKIQRTERGDSAVYLCASSPQQGFLAEAFFGQGTRLTVV.